Sequencing of this TCR beta chain was carried out in a study of blood T cells in healthy people across ages (dated by TCRdb to 2014 to 2015). With regard to the full study: Template switching captured roughly one uniquely barcoded TCR beta cDNA molecule per two T cells in model experiments. Age-related changes in TCR beta repertoire diversity were measured in the study by deep sequencing normalized with unique cDNA molecular identifiers. The donors were divided into four age groups: young (average approximately 16 years), middle-aged (roughly 42), aged (about 56) and long-lived (roughly 82). To avoid experimental bias, donors of different ages were distributed randomly across sequencing lanes. Two additional independent replicas of 1 million unique cDNA reads from the same blood draw were analyzed for two donors (one aged 18 to 30 and one aged 80 or older). The full study reports these points: Compared with the aged group, the long-lived group had more naive CD4+ T cells, fewer expanded clones and increased TCR diversity, suggesting age selection. A strong correlation was found between observed TCR beta diversity and the percentage of naive T cells measured by flow cytometry. Estimates of total diversity based on one million sequenced T cells were regarded as lower bounds and as underestimates. Conclusive comparison of naive and antigen-experienced compartments was prevented by the profiling of bulk unsorted PBMCs. As age increased, observed TCR beta diversity per million T cells dropped in a roughly linear way, and a significant reduction was already evident by age about 40. Because the CMV infection status of the donors was unknown, age-related changes in expanded clonotypes may potentially have been confounded.

The 35 to 40 donors, aged about 6 to 100 years, were systemically healthy Caucasian individuals from Russia. Each donor gave roughly 9 milliliters of peripheral blood, drawn into EDTA-treated Vacutainer tubes. Ficoll-Paque density-gradient centrifugation was used to isolate PBMCs, with at least 6 million obtained per sample. Total RNA, at least 5 micrograms per sample, was extracted from PBMCs with Trizol reagent. For every donor, an aliquot of PBMCs went through flow cytometry to measure the percentages of naive CD45RAhigh/CD27high T cells. Spanning cysteine to phenylalanine, the CDR3 consists of 12 amino acids. CDR3 DNA only is kept here, 36 bases in frame from base 1. The germline V gene yields SQVTM for CDR1 and ANQGSEA for CDR2. Trimming costs V 2 bases and J 6 bases, and their ends lie 10 bases apart. A remark on this clonotype: Its antigen is not yet known. The record has no base qualities; no much larger clone is one base away.

The library was obtained by 5' RACE. TCRdb names Illumina HiSeq 2500 as the instrument used. A second about 7 to 12 cycle PCR used a sample-barcoded 5' primer and a J-beta primer mix. A template-switch 5' adaptor carrying 12 random nucleotides introduced a unique molecular identifier onto each TCR beta cDNA molecule. Each sample yielded at least 2.5 million CDR3-containing paired-end reads. The Mint cDNA synthesis kit, primed by a TRBC-specific oligonucleotide, was used to synthesize first-strand cDNA from all RNA. All cDNA was treated with uracil-DNA glycosylase and then went through a first 18-cycle PCR with the universal primers M1SS and BC2_uni_R. The original pipeline was this. Each sample was normalized by randomly selecting 1 million high-quality reads, each carrying a distinct molecular identifier. Reads with shared molecular identifiers were discarded instead of being binned into consensus sequences. CDR3 identification, clonotype clustering and error correction used MiTCR with a Q25 quality threshold and the strictest error-elimination algorithm. A nonparametric unseen species model with Euler transformation was used to estimate lower-bound total TCR beta diversity. Starting from the raw public reads, TCRdb applied fastp trimming at Q25, assembled clones with MiXCR and retained in-frame beta chains. One record per CDR3 amino acid sequence lists the most common genes and DNA. The V and J calls, along with clone size, are taken from TCRdb and not from the paper's own processing. This sample is represented by some 1.7 million distinct CDR3 sequences; 28% of them were singletons. The ten largest clones represent approximately 7.7% of the sample.

The sequence derives from a woman between 25 and 40 years old in good health. The sequenced sample was blood. The chain is encoded by TRBV29-1 joined to TRBJ1-2, with TRBD1 perhaps the D gene, on 5 matching bases. The CDR3 region reads CSVEQGSHGYTF. The DNA sequence is as follows: TGCAGCGTTGAACAGGGATCCCATGGCTACACCTTC. With the rest looked up from the reference TRBV29-1 and TRBJ1-2 genes rather than sequenced, the full variable domain is SAVISQKPSRDICQRGTSLTIQCQVDSQVTMMFWYRQQPGQSLTLIATANQGSEATYESGFVIDKFPISRPNLTFSTLTVSNMSPEDSSIYLCSVEQGSHGYTFGSGTRLTVV.